These T cell receptor beta chains were read from a single sample in a study of blood T cell repertoires in COVID-19. Using immunoSEQ multiplex PCR, the repertoire was profiled, and TCRdb retains in-frame clones only, with some absent. The table includes 200,000 to 250,000 clones, roughly 88% detected once. The material sequenced was PBMCs or T cells enriched from blood (not recorded which). These receptors originate from a woman aged 50 to 60 with acute COVID-19. The CDR3 runs from the conserved cysteine through the conserved F or W. Clone size, where shown, is once, few, many, or a class for clones that have expanded.

j_gene,abundance,v_gene,CDR3aa
TRBJ2-3,-,TRBV27,CASSLNSGVVTDTQYF
TRBJ2-7,-,TRBV4-2,CASSQEGVGGYEQYF
TRBJ1-2,few,TRBV6-2/TRBV6-3,CASSWGEQKNYGYTF
TRBJ1-1,-,TRBV21-1,CASTLWRGETEAFF
TRBJ2-7,-,TRBV6-5,CASIQGPYEQYF
TRBJ1-5,-,TRBV28,CASSWDRKDVHQPQHF
TRBJ2-4,-,TRBV7-9,CASSSDIIQYF
TRBJ2-7,-,TRBV5-1,CASSPGRGYEQYF
TRBJ1-4,-,TRBV18,CASSPGRWNEKLFF
TRBJ2-1,-,TRBV4-2,CASSQEGQGVYNEQFF
TRBJ1-2,-,TRBV19,CATKGASYGYTF
TRBJ2-4,-,TRBV20-1,CSASVSFDQYF
TRBJ2-1,-,TRBV28,CASSPGLLGREQFF
TRBJ1-1,-,TRBV6-2/TRBV6-3,CASSPHGQGMGEAFF
TRBJ2-3,-,TRBV5-4,CASSLRASGRSTDTQYF
TRBJ2-3,once,TRBV7-3,CASSPGSMGTWDTQYF
TRBJ2-1,-,TRBV3-1/TRBV3-2,CASSQITPGQSVYEQFF
TRBJ2-1,-,TRBV19,CASSILTGRNDNEQFF
TRBJ1-4,-,TRBV30,CAWRPLGTNEKLFF
TRBJ2-3,-,TRBV3-1/TRBV3-2,CASSPWGGRADTQYF
TRBJ2-3,-,TRBV5-1,CASSLALRGPTDTQYF
TRBJ2-7,-,TRBV9,CASSPSGSGLAYEQYF
TRBJ1-1,-,TRBV7-3,CASSLLGSTEAFF
TRBJ2-1,-,TRBV5-5,CASSPTSGSYNEQFF
TRBJ1-5,-,TRBV12-3/TRBV12-4,CASSFRNQPQHF
TRBJ2-2,-,TRBV24-1,CATSDPGTGETGELFF
TRBJ1-1,-,TRBV19,CASSRNREVGTEAFF
TRBJ1-2,-,TRBV7-2,CASSLTPTGMNGYTF
TRBJ2-1,-,TRBV9,CASSVLPTSGVSYNEQFF
TRBJ1-2,-,TRBV27,CASSLSFRTDYGYTF
TRBJ2-5,-,TRBV7-7,CASSRSSLQETQYF
TRBJ2-3,once,TRBV2,CASRELAVSTDTQYF
TRBJ2-1,-,TRBV3-1/TRBV3-2,CASSPSAGITNEQFF